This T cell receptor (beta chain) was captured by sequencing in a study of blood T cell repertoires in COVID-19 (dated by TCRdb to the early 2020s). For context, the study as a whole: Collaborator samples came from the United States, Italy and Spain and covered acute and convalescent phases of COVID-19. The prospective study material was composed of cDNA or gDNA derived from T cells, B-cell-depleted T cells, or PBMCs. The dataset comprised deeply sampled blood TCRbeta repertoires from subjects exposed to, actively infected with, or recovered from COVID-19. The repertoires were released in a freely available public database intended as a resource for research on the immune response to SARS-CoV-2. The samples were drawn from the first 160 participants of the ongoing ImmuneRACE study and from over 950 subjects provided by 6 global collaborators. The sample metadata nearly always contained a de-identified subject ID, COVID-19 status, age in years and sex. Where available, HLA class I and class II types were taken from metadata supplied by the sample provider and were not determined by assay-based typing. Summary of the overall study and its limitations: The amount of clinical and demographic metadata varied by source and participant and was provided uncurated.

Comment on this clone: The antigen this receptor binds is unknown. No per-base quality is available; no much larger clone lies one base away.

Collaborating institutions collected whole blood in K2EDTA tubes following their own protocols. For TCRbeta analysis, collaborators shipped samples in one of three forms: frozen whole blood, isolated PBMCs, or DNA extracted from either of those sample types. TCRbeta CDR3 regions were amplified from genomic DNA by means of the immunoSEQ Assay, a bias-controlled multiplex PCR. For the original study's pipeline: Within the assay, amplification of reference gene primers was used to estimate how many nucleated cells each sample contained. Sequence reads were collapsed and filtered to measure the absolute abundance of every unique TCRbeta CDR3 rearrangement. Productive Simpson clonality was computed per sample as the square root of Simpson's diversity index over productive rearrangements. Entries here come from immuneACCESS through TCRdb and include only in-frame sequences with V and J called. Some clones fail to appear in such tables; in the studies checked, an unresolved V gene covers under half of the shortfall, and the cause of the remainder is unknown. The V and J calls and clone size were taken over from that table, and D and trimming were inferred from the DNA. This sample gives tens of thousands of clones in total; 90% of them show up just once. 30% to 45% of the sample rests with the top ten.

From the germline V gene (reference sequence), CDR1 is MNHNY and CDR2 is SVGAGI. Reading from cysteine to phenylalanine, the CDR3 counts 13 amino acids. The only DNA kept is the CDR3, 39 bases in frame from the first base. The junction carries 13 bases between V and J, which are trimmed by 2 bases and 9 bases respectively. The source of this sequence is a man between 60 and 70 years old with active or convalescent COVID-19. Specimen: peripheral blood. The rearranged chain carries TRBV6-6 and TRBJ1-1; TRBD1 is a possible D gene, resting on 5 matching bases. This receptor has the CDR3 CASSYGQGIKAFF. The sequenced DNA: TGTGCCAGCAGTTACGGGCAGGGTATCAAAGCTTTCTTT.